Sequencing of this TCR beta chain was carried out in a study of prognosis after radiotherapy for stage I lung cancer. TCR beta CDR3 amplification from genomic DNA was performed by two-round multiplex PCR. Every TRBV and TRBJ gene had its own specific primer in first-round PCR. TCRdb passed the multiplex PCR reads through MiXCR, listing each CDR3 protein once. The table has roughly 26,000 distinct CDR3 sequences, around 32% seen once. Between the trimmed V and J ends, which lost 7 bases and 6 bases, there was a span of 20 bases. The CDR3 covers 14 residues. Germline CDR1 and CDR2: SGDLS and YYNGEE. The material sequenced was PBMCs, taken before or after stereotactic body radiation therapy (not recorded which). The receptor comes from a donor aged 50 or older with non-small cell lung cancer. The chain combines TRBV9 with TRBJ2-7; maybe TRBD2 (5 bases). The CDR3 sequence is CASGPPGSVGEQYF. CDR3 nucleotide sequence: TGTGCCAGCGGCCCACCGGGGTCCGTGGGCGAGCAGTACTTC.